One sample yielded the 8 T cell receptor beta chains listed below, sequenced in a study of tumor-infiltrating lymphocytes in oesophageal squamous cell carcinoma. TCRdb analysed the PCR reads with MiXCR anew, one entry per CDR3 protein. This sample yields 20,000 to 25,000 distinct CDR3 sequences, of which around 38% are seen a single time; about 23% belongs to the top ten. Specimen: esophageal tumor tissue. These receptors originate from a male donor with esophageal squamous cell carcinoma.

The chain links TRBV7-2 to TRBJ1-2; no reliable D call. Between the trimmed V and J ends, which lost 1 base and 2 bases, there was a span of 2 bases. The CDR3 is made up of 12 amino acids. Germline V gene data show CDR1 as SGHTA and CDR2 as FQGNSA. The CDR3 region is CASSLDNYGYTF. For the CDR3, the DNA is TGTGCCAGCAGCTTAGACAACTATGGCTACACCTTC.

V is TRBV7-4 and J is TRBJ2-5; D possibly corresponds to TRBD1 (5 bases). The last part of the DNA fits TRBJ1-1 better; the J call may be wrong. In germline, CDR1 is SGHVT, CDR2 SQSDAQ. The CDR3 consists of 14 residues. This CDR3 reads CASSLMGRDTEAFF. Here the CDR3 DNA reads TGTGCCAGCAGCTTAATGGGGCGGGACACTGAAGCTTTCTTT.

V is TRBV7-3 and J is TRBJ2-4; 11 nucleotides match TRBD1. Judging by the DNA end, TRBJ2-1 fits better; the J call may be wrong. CDR3 size: 14 residues. Germline V CDR1 and CDR2: SGHTA, FQGTGA. In DNA, the CDR3 is TGTGCCAGCAGACGGGGACAGGGGGTCGGTGAGCAGTTCTTC. Its translation: CASRRGQGVGEQFF.

By share, this clonotype ranks as medium-sized. The CDR3 loop reads CASSPRGGWYEQYF. In nucleotides, the CDR3 is TGTGCCAGCAGCCCCCGGGGAGGTTGGTACGAGCAGTACTTC. The V call is TRBV7-8, the J call TRBJ2-7; weak D call: TRBD2 (6 bases). Germline CDR1 is SGHVS and CDR2 is FQNEAQ. V was clipped by 5 bases and J by 4 bases, with 15 bases between them. There are 14 residues in the CDR3.

This clonotype was observed at least ten times. This sequence joins TRBV5-6 and TRBJ2-3; 11 bases match TRBD2. Germline assignment: CDR1 SGHDT and CDR2 YYEEEE. The CDR3 covers 15 residues. Losses at the gene ends were 2 bases for V and 3 bases for J; bases not matched to a gene: 2. DNA for the CDR3: TGTGCCAGCAGCTTTAGCGGGAGGGTAACAGATACGCAGTATTTT. Translated: CASSFSGRVTDTQYF. Supplemented by reference TRBV5-6 and TRBJ2-3, the full variable domain reads DAGVTQSPTHLIKTRGQQVTLRCSPKSGHDTVSWYQQALGQGPQFIFQYYEEEERQRGNFPDRFSGHQFPNYSSELNVNALLLGDSALYLCASSFSGRVTDTQYFGPGTRLTVL.

The chain carries TRBV7-2 and TRBJ1-1; 7 bases are shared with TRBD1. Germline V gives CDR1 SGHTA, CDR2 FQGNSA. The CDR3 is 14 residues long. V trimming: 1 base; J trimming: 2 bases; junction bases outside the gene matches: 1. CDR3 residues: CASSLDRGNTEAFF. The CDR3 DNA follows: TGTGCCAGCAGCTTAGACAGGGGAAACACTGAAGCTTTCTTT.

As regards this clonotype: Since a much larger clone is just one base distant, this may be a read error. The CDR3 spells CASSQGGAREQFF. Written as DNA, the CDR3 is TGTGCCAGCAGCCAAGGGGGGGCACGCGAGCAGTTCTTC. This chain links TRBV14 with TRBJ1-2; D may be TRBD1 or TRBD2 (6 bases each). The DNA end lines up better with TRBJ2-1; the J call may be wrong. CDR3 length equals 13 residues. CDR1 and CDR2 from the germline V gene are SGHDN and FVKESK.

The table lists this clonotype with many counts. V is TRBV19 and J is TRBJ2-2; 14 bases map to TRBD2. This CDR3 contains 18 residues. V lost 3 bases to trimming and J lost 4 bases; unmatched junction nucleotides: 7. CDR1 and CDR2 from the germline V gene are LNHDA and SQIVND (reference sequence). The chain's CDR3 is CASSMPGLAGVSTGELFF. The CDR3 DNA reads TGTGCCAGTAGTATGCCGGGACTAGCGGGAGTAAGCACCGGGGAGCTGTTTTTT.